This T cell receptor beta chain was captured by sequencing in a study of cytomegalovirus exposure and HLA in healthy donors. The CDR3 has 12 amino acids. Trimming removed 7 bases at V and 5 bases at J, with 11 bases between. Per germline, CDR1 MNHNS and CDR2 SASEGT. Amplification used 60 Vbeta primers and 13 Jbeta primers. TCRdb keeps only in-frame clones here, not all; method: immunoSEQ multiplex PCR. The sample gives about 140,000 clones, approximately 80% of which show up once; 4.5% to 6.5% is in the top ten. General study points: V- and J-gene trimming in TCR beta was tied to a missense DCLRE1C variant by an analysis performed later.

On this clone itself: Its matching antigen is unknown.

The chain combines TRBV6-1 with TRBJ1-2; tentatively, D is TRBD1 (5 bases). This clonotype was obtained from a male donor in good health and CMV-seronegative. The sample consisted of PBMCs. CDR3 protein: CASNRQGYGYTF. The DNA for the CDR3 is TGTGCCAGCAATCGGCAGGGATATGGCTACACCTTC.